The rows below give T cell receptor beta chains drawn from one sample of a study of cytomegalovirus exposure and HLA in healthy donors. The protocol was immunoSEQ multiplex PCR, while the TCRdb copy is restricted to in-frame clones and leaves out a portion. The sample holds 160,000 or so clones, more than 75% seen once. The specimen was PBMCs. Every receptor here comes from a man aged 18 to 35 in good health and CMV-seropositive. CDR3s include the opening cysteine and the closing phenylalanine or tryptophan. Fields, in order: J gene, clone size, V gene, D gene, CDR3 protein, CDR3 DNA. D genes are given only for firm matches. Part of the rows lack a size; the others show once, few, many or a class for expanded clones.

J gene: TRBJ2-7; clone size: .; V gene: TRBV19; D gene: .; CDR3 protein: CASRGLAAHEQYF; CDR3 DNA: TGTGCCAGCAGAGGGCTAGCTGCACACGAGCAGTACTTC
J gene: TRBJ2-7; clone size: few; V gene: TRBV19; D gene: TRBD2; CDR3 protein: CASSIGPSGRSEQYF; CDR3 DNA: TGTGCCAGTAGTATAGGCCCTAGCGGGAGATCCGAGCAGTACTTC
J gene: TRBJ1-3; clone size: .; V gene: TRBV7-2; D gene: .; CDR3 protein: CASSPRLNSGNTIYF; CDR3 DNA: TGTGCCAGCAGCCCGCGACTGAACTCTGGAAACACCATATATTTT
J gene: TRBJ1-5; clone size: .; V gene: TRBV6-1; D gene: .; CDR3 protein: CASSAYSNQPQHF; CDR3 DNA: TGTGCCAGCAGTGCTTATAGCAATCAGCCCCAGCATTTT
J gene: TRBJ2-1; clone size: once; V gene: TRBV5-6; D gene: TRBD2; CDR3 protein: CASSVAGVSNEQFF; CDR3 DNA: TGTGCCAGCAGCGTAGCGGGAGTAAGCAATGAGCAGTTCTTC
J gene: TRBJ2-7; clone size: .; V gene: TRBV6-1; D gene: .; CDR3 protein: CASTIQGSVYEQYF; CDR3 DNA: TGTGCCAGCACTATACAGGGTTCAGTTTACGAGCAGTACTTC
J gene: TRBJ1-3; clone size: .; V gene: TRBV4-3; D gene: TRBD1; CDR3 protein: CASSNTRQGSDTIYF; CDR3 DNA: TGCGCCAGTAGCAATACAAGACAGGGCTCGGACACCATATATTTT
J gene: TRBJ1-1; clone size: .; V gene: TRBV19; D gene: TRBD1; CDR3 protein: CATTETGGPNTEAFF; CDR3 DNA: TGTGCCACCACGGAGACAGGGGGGCCCAACACTGAAGCTTTCTTT
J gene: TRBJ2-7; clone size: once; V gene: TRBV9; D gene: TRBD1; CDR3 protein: CASSHGTGSSYEQYF; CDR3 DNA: TGTGCCAGCAGCCACGGGACAGGCAGCTCCTACGAGCAGTACTTC
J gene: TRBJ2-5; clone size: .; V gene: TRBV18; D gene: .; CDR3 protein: CASSPPNGGSETQYF; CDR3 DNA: TGTGCCAGCTCACCACCGAACGGCGGTTCAGAGACCCAGTACTTC
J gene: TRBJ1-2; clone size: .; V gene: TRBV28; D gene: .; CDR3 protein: CASSFMYYGYTF; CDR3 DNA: TGTGCCAGCAGTTTTATGTACTATGGCTACACCTTC
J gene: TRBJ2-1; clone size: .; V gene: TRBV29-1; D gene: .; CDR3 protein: CSSQNRASTYNEQFF; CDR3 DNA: TGCAGCTCCCAAAACAGGGCATCGACTTACAATGAGCAGTTCTTC
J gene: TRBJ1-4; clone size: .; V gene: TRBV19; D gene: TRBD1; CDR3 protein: CASLPPSGTGEEKLFF; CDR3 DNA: TGTGCCAGCCTCCCCCCCTCCGGGACAGGGGAAGAAAAACTGTTTTTT
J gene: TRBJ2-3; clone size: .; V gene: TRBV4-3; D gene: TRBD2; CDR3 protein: CASSQEVQRDLSDTQYF; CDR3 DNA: TGCGCCAGCAGCCAAGAAGTACAGCGGGATCTCTCAGATACGCAGTATTTT
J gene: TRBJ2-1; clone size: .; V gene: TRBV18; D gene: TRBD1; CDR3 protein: CASSQFTGGSYNEQFF; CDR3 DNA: TGTGCCAGCTCGCAATTTACAGGGGGCTCCTACAATGAGCAGTTCTTC
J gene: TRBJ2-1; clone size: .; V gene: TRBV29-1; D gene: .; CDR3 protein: CSAPSGYNEQFF; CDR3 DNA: TGCAGCGCCCCATCCGGGTACAATGAGCAGTTCTTC
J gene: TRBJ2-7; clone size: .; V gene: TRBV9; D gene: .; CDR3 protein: CASSPGEAYEQYF; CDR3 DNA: TGTGCCAGCAGCCCGGGGGAGGCCTACGAGCAGTACTTC
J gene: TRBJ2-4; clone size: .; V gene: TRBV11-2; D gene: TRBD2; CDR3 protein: CASSLASGRGKNIQYF; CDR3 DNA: TGTGCCAGCAGCTTAGCGAGCGGGAGAGGCAAAAACATTCAGTACTTC
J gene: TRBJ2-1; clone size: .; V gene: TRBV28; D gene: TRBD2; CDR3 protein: CASSPLASGSSYNEQFF; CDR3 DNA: TGTGCCAGCAGTCCCCTGGCTAGCGGGAGCTCCTACAATGAGCAGTTCTTC
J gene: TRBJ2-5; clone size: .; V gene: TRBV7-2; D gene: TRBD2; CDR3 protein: CASSLGGPRGTSRYF; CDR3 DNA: TGTGCCAGCAGCTTAGGCGGGCCTCGTGGGACTAGCAGGTACTTC
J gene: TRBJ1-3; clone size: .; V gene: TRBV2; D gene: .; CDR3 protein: CASRGEAGNTIYF; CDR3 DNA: TGTGCCAGTCGAGGGGAGGCTGGAAACACCATATATTTT
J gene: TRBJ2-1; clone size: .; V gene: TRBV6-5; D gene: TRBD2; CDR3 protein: CASRERGGYNEQFF; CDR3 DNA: TGTGCCAGCAGGGAGCGGGGGGGCTACAATGAGCAGTTCTTC
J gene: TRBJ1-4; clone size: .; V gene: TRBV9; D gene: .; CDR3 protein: CASSEEGSTNEKLFF; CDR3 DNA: TGTGCCAGCAGCGAGGAGGGTTCAACTAATGAAAAACTGTTTTTT
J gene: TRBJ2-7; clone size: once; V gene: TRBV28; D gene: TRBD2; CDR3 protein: CASTSGGAFAEQYF; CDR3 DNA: TGTGCCAGCACTTCGGGAGGGGCCTTCGCCGAGCAGTACTTC
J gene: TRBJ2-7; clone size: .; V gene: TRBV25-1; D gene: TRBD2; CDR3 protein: CASRGEGPSGSRGYEQYF; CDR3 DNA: TGTGCCAGCAGGGGGGAGGGACCAAGCGGGAGTCGGGGTTACGAGCAGTACTTC
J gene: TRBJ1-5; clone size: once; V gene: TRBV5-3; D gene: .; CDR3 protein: CARSPAGGGVVWPQHF; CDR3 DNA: TGTGCCAGAAGCCCCGCAGGCGGGGGGGTGGTTTGGCCCCAGCATTTT
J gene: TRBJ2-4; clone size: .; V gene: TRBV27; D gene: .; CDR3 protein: CASSLTSGNIQYF; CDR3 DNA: TGTGCCAGCAGTTTAACCTCCGGGAACATTCAGTACTTC
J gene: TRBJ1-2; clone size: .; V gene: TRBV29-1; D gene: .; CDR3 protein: CSVQISDYGYTF; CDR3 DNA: TGCAGCGTACAGATTTCGGACTATGGCTACACCTTC
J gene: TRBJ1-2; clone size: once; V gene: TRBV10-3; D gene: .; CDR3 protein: CAISMGGGDGYTF; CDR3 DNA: TGTGCCATCTCGATGGGAGGTGGGGATGGCTACACCTTC
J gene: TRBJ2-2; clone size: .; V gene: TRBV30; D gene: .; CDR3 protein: CAWSVRSSLRSGELFF; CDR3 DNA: TGTGCCTGGAGTGTACGCAGTTCCCTCAGGTCCGGGGAGCTGTTTTTT
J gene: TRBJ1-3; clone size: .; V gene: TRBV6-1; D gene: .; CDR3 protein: CASSAGPSNSGNTIYF; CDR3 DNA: TGTGCCAGCAGTGCCGGTCCGTCGAACTCTGGAAACACCATATATTTT
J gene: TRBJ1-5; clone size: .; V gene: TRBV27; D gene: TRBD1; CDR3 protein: CASSNYRGNQPQHF; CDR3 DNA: TGTGCCAGCTCGAACTACAGGGGTAATCAGCCCCAGCATTTT
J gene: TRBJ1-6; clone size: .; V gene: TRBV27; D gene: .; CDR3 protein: CASSTTGYNSPLHF; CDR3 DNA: TGTGCCAGCAGTACAACAGGTTATAATTCACCCCTCCACTTT
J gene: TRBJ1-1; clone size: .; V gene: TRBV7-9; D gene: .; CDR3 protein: CASSSAGRDPLRAFF; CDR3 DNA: TGTGCCAGCAGCTCGGCGGGGCGGGACCCTCTTAGGGCTTTCTTT
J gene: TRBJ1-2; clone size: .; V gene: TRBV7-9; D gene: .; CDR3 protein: CASSTAGGADYGYTF; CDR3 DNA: TGTGCCAGCAGCACAGCGGGGGGCGCGGACTATGGCTACACCTTC
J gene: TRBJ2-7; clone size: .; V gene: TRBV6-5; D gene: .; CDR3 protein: CASSYSVGEYEQYF; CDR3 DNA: TGTGCCAGCAGTTACTCCGTTGGGGAGTACGAGCAGTACTTC
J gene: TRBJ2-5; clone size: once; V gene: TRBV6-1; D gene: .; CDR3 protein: CASSPQTPQETQYF; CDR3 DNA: TGTGCCAGCAGTCCTCAGACACCCCAAGAGACCCAGTACTTC
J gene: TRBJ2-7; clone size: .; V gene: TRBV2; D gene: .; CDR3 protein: CASSIDREEYF; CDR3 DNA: TGTGCCAGCAGTATCGACAGGGAGGAGTACTTC